These 28 T cell receptor beta chains came from one sample sequenced in a study of blood T cell repertoires in COVID-19. TCRdb keeps only in-frame clones here, not all; method: immunoSEQ multiplex PCR. The profile shows approximately 280,000 clones, approximately 78% of them singletons. Sequenced material: PBMCs or T cells enriched from blood (not recorded which). Receptors were obtained from a middle-aged man who had been exposed to COVID-19.

The genes are TRBV7-3 and TRBJ2-2; 8 nucleotides line up with TRBD2. The CDR3 length is 15 residues. Germline values: CDR1 SGHTA, CDR2 FQGTGA. The V and J ends lost 7 bases and 6 bases, in that order; junction bases with no gene match: 10. CDR3 residues: CASTLSGNNPGELFF. The CDR3 nucleotides read TGTGCCAGCACCCTTAGCGGGAACAATCCCGGGGAGCTGTTTTTT.

CDR3 region: CASSPQAGGPGDTQYF. For the CDR3, the DNA is TGCGCCAGCAGCCCCCAGGCGGGAGGGCCGGGAGATACGCAGTATTTT. The rearrangement uses TRBV5-1 and TRBJ2-3; 9 nucleotides line up with TRBD2. The J segment lost 5 bases and the V segment lost 4 bases, leaving 11 bases of the junction unmatched. The germline V gene has CDR1 SGHRS and CDR2 YFSETQ. CDR3 length equals 16 residues.

As regards this clone: The sample holds other DNA sequences that translate to the same CDR3. The CDR3 loop reads CASSFTGDGYTF. The CDR3 coding sequence is TGTGCCAGCAGCTTCACGGGAGATGGCTACACCTTC. The J gene is TRBJ1-2, the V gene TRBV7-9; D unresolved. Germline V gene data show CDR1 as SEHNR and CDR2 as FQNEAQ (reference sequence). V lost 3 bases, J lost 6 bases, and 8 bases lay in between. The CDR3 consists of 12 residues.

The gene calls are TRBV21-1 and TRBJ2-7; the table's TRBD1 call for D was not verified on the DNA. TRBV21-1 is a known pseudogene. The CDR3 spans 13 residues. The DNA for the CDR3 is TGTGCCAGCCCCCGGGACAGAACCTACGAGCAGTACTTC. Residues: CASPRDRTYEQYF.

The count of this clone is one. The chain links TRBV29-1 to TRBJ1-2; TRBD1 might be the D (6 bases). Between the trimmed V and J ends, which lost 8 bases and 3 bases, there was a span of 16 bases. Germline lookup yields CDR1 SQVTM and CDR2 ANQGSEA. This CDR3 has 13 residues. The CDR3 DNA follows: TGCAGCATCAGGACAGCCCCGGACTATGGCTACACCTTC. Amino acid sequence: CSIRTAPDYGYTF.

This rearrangement joins TRBV5-4 to TRBJ2-7, with D possibly being TRBD1 (6 bases). Germline-derived CDR1 and CDR2 are SGHNT and YYREEE (reference sequence). V was shortened by 0 bases and J by 5 bases, with 15 bases between the two germline ends. The CDR3 totals 15 residues. CDR3 residues: CASSLATGYQDEQYF. The CDR3 DNA sequence: TGTGCCAGCAGCTTGGCCACAGGGTATCAAGACGAGCAGTACTTC.

This clone turned up a few times. The chain employs TRBV5-1 and TRBJ2-7, with D perhaps TRBD2 (5 bases). CDR1 SGHRS and CDR2 YFSETQ come from the germline V gene. The CDR3 consists of 13 residues. V dropped 7 bases and J dropped 0 bases, with 11 bases sitting between them. CDR3 sequence (DNA): TGCGCCAGCTCGGTAGGGAGCTCCTACGAGCAGTACTTC. It translates to CASSVGSSYEQYF.

This chain connects TRBV6-5 to TRBJ2-7; the match to TRBD2 covers 13 bases. V lost 6 bases to trimming and J lost 7 bases; unmatched junction nucleotides: 9. The CDR3 covers 15 residues. Germline CDR1 reads MNHEY; CDR2 reads SVGAGI. Here the CDR3 reads CASSTLRTSGSEQYF. For the CDR3, the DNA is TGTGCCAGCAGCACGCTTCGGACTAGCGGGAGTGAGCAGTACTTC.

The chain has TRBV7-6 and TRBJ2-3, with D uncertain. CDR1 SGHVS and CDR2 FNYEAQ come from the germline V gene. The CDR3 runs 15 residues. Trimming removed 0 bases at V and 5 bases at J, with 12 bases between. This CDR3 is CASSLAPAAGDTQYF. The DNA for the CDR3 is TGTGCCAGCAGCTTAGCCCCCGCGGCCGGAGATACGCAGTATTTT.

The chain carries TRBV18 and TRBJ2-7; 7 nucleotides align to TRBD2. Trimming took 0 bases from V and 6 from J; bases not matched to a gene: 5. The CDR3 has 14 residues. Germline CDR1 reads KGHSH; CDR2 reads LQKENI. In DNA form, the CDR3 reads TGTGCCAGCTCACCACCGGCGGGAGCCACCGAGCAGTACTTC. This codes for CASSPPAGATEQYF. Together with reference TRBV18 and TRBJ2-7, the CDR3 gives the full variable domain: NAGVMQNPRHLVRRRGQEARLRCSPMKGHSHVYWYRQLPEEGLKFMVYLQKENIIDESGMPKERFSAEFPKEGPSILRIQQVVRGDSAAYFCASSPPAGATEQYFGPGTRLTVT.

This chain joins TRBV7-2 and TRBJ2-7, with TRBD2 matching over 8 bases. V dropped 4 bases and J dropped 5; count of bases not matched to a gene: 10. Germline V gene sequence: CDR1 SGHTA, CDR2 FQGNSA. The CDR3 extends over 15 amino acids. CDR3: CASSYIGSGSNEQYF. CDR3 sequence (DNA): TGTGCCAGCAGCTACATCGGCAGCGGGAGTAACGAGCAGTACTTC.

This chain uses TRBV5-4 with TRBJ1-5, with a weak D call TRBD1 (6 bases). The germline V gene has CDR1 SGHNT and CDR2 YYREEE (reference sequence). Trimming left V 0 bases short and J 5 bases short, with 12 bases between. CDR3 length: 15 amino acids. CDR3 amino acids: CASSLGPQGDQPQHF. DNA of the CDR3: TGTGCCAGCAGCTTGGGGCCACAGGGCGATCAGCCCCAGCATTTT. The full variable domain, in which reference TRBV5-4 and TRBJ1-5 provide the parts outside the CDR3, is ETGVTQSPTHLIKTRGQQVTLRCSSQSGHNTVSWYQQALGQGPQFIFQYYREEENGRGNFPPRFSGLQFPNYSSELNVNALELDDSALYLCASSLGPQGDQPQHFGDGTRLSIL.

This chain uses TRBV18 with TRBJ2-3, with 8 bases fitting TRBD2. Germline lookup yields CDR1 KGHSH and CDR2 LQKENI. The V and J ends lost 1 base and 2 bases, in that order; junction bases with no gene match: 8. This CDR3 comprises 17 residues. DNA for the CDR3: TGTGCCAGCTCACCACAGGCGGGAGGTTTATCCACAGATACGCAGTATTTT. Translated, it gives CASSPQAGGLSTDTQYF. Drawing the rest from reference TRBV18 and TRBJ2-3, the complete variable domain is NAGVMQNPRHLVRRRGQEARLRCSPMKGHSHVYWYRQLPEEGLKFMVYLQKENIIDESGMPKERFSAEFPKEGPSILRIQQVVRGDSAAYFCASSPQAGGLSTDTQYFGPGTRLTVL.

This clone was seen more than once but under ten times. The rearrangement joins TRBV29-1 to TRBJ2-1, with TRBD2 matching 11 bases. There are 15 residues in the CDR3. Germline V lookup: CDR1 SQVTM, CDR2 ANQGSEA. Losses at the gene ends were 8 bases for V and 10 bases for J; bases not matched to a gene: 16. As DNA, the CDR3 is TGCAGCTCCCTGGGGACTAGCGGTAATAGGGGAGAGCAGTTCTTC. Amino acid sequence: CSSLGTSGNRGEQFF.

This clone was counted once. This chain links TRBV5-5 with TRBJ1-5; D possibly corresponds to TRBD1 (5 bases). Trimming cost V 0 bases and J 6 bases, with 16 bases left between them. The CDR3 length is 16 residues. Germline loops: CDR1 SGHKS, CDR2 YYEKEE (reference sequence). CDR3 DNA: TGTGCCAGCAGCTTGGAATACCAGGGAAGCCCTCAGCCCCAGCATTTT. Its protein is CASSLEYQGSPQPQHF.

The chain has TRBV7-2 and TRBJ1-3; 7 nucleotides align to TRBD1. The V gene end was trimmed by 8 bases and the J gene end by 2 bases; junction bases not matched to a gene: 9. Germline V gene sequence: CDR1 SGHTA, CDR2 FQGNSA. The CDR3 runs 15 residues. As DNA, the CDR3 is TGTGCCAGCGGGGGTCGAGGGGGCACTGGAAACACCATATATTTT. Its protein product is CASGGRGGTGNTIYF. The complete variable domain, with remaining parts taken from reference TRBV7-2 and TRBJ1-3, reads GAGVSQSPSNKVTEKGKDVELRCDPISGHTALYWYRQSLGQGLEFLIYFQGNSAPDKSGLPSDRFSAERTGGSVSTLTIQRTQQEDSAVYLCASGGRGGTGNTIYFGEGSWLTVV.

The rearrangement joins TRBV9 to TRBJ1-1, with D possibly TRBD1 on 5 matching bases. This CDR3 is 15 amino acids long. Deletions cut 4 bases from V and 2 bases from J, with 15 bases between. CDR1 and CDR2 from the germline V gene are SGDLS and YYNGEE. In DNA form, the CDR3 reads TGTGCCAGCAGCTCCAATGCGGGGGTTAACACTGAAGCTTTCTTT. Translating gives CASSSNAGVNTEAFF. The variable domain in full, with the rest retrieved from reference TRBV9 and TRBJ1-1, is DSGVTQTPKHLITATGQRVTLRCSPRSGDLSVYWYQQSLDQGLQFLIQYYNGEERAKGNILERFSAQQFPDLHSELNLSSLELGDSALYFCASSSNAGVNTEAFFGQGTRLTVV.

This CDR3 reads CASSIRVQQETQYF. The CDR3 DNA follows: TGTGCCAGCAGCATCCGGGTTCAACAAGAGACCCAGTACTTC. The V gene is TRBV7-6, the J gene TRBJ2-5, with D uncertain. V lost 5 bases and J 2 bases, leaving 12 bases between the germline ends. This CDR3 contains 14 residues. Germline assignment: CDR1 SGHVS and CDR2 FNYEAQ. Together with reference TRBV7-6 and TRBJ2-5, the CDR3 gives the full variable domain: GAGVSQSPRYKVTKRGQDVALRCDPISGHVSLYWYRQALGQGPEFLTYFNYEAQQDKSGLPNDRFSAERPEGSISTLTIQRTEQRDSAMYRCASSIRVQQETQYFGPGTRLLVL.

The chain couples TRBV25-1 to TRBJ1-4; D gene ambiguous. Trimming stripped 6 bases from V and 8 bases from J, with 10 bases between. The CDR3 runs 12 residues. Germline CDR1 is MGHDK and CDR2 is SYGVNS. DNA of the CDR3: TGTGCCAGCAGGGCAGGTGTGGAAAAACTGTTTTTT. It translates to CASRAGVEKLFF.

The chain carries TRBV29-1 and TRBJ2-5; D not resolved. Germline CDR1 SQVTM, CDR2 ANQGSEA. Trimming took 4 bases from V and 8 from J, leaving 17 bases between them. The CDR3 has 13 residues. The CDR3 spells CSVVVAGRTTQYF. As DNA, the CDR3 is TGCAGCGTTGTGGTGGCAGGCCGAACAACCCAGTACTTC.

The V and J genes are TRBV2 and TRBJ2-3, with 9 bases identical to TRBD1. This CDR3 spans 13 amino acids. V lost 8 bases and J lost 5; bases outside the gene matches: 5. Germline V gene sequence: CDR1 SNHLY, CDR2 FYNNEI. The CDR3 nucleotides read TGTGCCAGCCAAGACAGGGGGAAAGATACGCAGTATTTT. It translates to CASQDRGKDTQYF.

The chain links TRBV9 to TRBJ2-1; TRBD1 aligns across 10 bases. The J segment lost 7 bases and the V segment lost 3 bases, leaving 19 bases of the junction unmatched. The CDR3 is 19 amino acids. Germline lookup yields CDR1 SGDLS and CDR2 YYNGEE. CDR3 sequence: CASSARDRGVAGKRNEQFF. CDR3 coding DNA: TGTGCCAGCAGCGCCCGGGACAGGGGTGTAGCGGGAAAGCGTAATGAGCAGTTCTTC.

The chain recombines TRBV7-6 with TRBJ2-3; TRBD2 might be the D (6 bases). Germline CDR1 reads SGHVS; CDR2 reads FNYEAQ. CDR3 length: 15 residues. Trimming shortened V by 1 base and J by 2 bases, and 10 bases separated the two germline ends. The CDR3 region is CASSLEGTLTDTQYF. CDR3 coding DNA: TGTGCCAGCAGCTTAGAGGGGACTCTCACAGATACGCAGTATTTT.

The chain joins TRBV10-3 to TRBJ2-2; D uncertain. This CDR3 has 15 residues. V was cut by 7 bases and J by 0 bases, with 12 bases left in between. Germline CDR1 ENHRY, CDR2 SYGVKD. Written as DNA, the CDR3 is TGTGCCATCAAAGAGGCAACCGCGAACACCGGGGAGCTGTTTTTT. Its translation: CAIKEATANTGELFF.

V and J are TRBV30 and TRBJ2-4; D not resolved. Trimming cost V 0 bases and J 0 bases, with 3 bases left between them. CDR3 length: 13 residues. Germline V gene sequence: CDR1 GTSNPN, CDR2 SVGIG (reference sequence). The CDR3 DNA follows: TGTGCCTGGAGTGTCATAGCCAAAAACATTCAGTACTTC. Encoded protein: CAWSVIAKNIQYF.

This clone was picked up a small number of times. The chain joins TRBV5-1 to TRBJ2-3; no clear D gene. Per the germline V gene, CDR1 is SGHRS and CDR2 is YFSETQ. The CDR3 is made up of 15 amino acids. V lost 1 base to trimming and J lost 2 bases, with 11 bases between them. CDR3 in amino acids: CASSLTPAITDTQYF. CDR3 nucleotide sequence: TGCGCCAGCAGCTTGACCCCCGCGATCACAGATACGCAGTATTTT.

The V call is TRBV6-5, the J call TRBJ2-7; perhaps TRBD1 as D (7 bases). The CDR3 contains 13 residues. With 6 bases removed from V and 4 bases from J, the gap between germline ends came to 13 bases. The germline V gene has CDR1 MNHEY and CDR2 SVGAGI. CDR3 bases: TGTGCCAGCAGGGGGGGACAGCTTTACGAGCAGTACTTC. Encoded protein: CASRGGQLYEQYF.

This chain uses TRBV10-1 with TRBJ2-7; a possible D gene is TRBD2 (6 bases). Deletions cut 2 bases from V and 3 bases from J, with 11 bases between. CDR1 is WNHNN, CDR2 SYGVQD, per germline (reference sequence). The CDR3 has 14 residues. CDR3 region: CASSEGGSFYEQYF. Written as DNA, the CDR3 is TGCGCCAGCAGTGAGGGGGGGAGTTTCTACGAGCAGTACTTC.